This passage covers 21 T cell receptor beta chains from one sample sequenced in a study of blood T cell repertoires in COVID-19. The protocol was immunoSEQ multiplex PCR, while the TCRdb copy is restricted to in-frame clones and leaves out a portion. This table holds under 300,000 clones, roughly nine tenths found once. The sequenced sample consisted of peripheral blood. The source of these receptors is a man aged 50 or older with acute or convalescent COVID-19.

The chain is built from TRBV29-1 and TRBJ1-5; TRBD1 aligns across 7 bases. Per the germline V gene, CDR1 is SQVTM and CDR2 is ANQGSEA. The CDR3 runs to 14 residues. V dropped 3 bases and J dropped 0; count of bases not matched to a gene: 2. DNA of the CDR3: TGCAGCGTTGAGGGGGACAGTAGCAATCAGCCCCAGCATTTT. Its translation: CSVEGDSSNQPQHF.

CDR3 sequence: CASRQQGNSYEQYF. Written as DNA, the CDR3 is TGTGCCAGCAGACAGCAGGGCAACTCCTACGAGCAGTACTTC. V usage is TRBV2 and J usage is TRBJ2-7; the D gene is possibly TRBD1 (5 bases). Trimming took 6 bases from V and 0 from J, leaving 12 bases between them. This CDR3 has 14 amino acids. Per germline, CDR1 SNHLY and CDR2 FYNNEI.

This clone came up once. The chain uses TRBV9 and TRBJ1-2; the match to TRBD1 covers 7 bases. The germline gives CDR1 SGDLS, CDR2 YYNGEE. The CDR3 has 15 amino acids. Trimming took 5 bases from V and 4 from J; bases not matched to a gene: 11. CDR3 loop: CASRNTGDITYGYTF. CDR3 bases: TGTGCCAGCAGGAACACAGGGGATATAACCTATGGCTACACCTTC.

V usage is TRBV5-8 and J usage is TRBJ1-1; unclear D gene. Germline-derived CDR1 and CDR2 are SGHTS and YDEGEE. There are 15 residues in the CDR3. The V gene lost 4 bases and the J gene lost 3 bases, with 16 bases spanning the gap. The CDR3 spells CASSPRGWEDTEAFF. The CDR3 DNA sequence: TGTGCCAGCAGCCCCCGCGGGTGGGAGGACACTGAAGCTTTCTTT.

The CDR3 DNA sequence: TGTGCCAGCAGTTTATCTGGGACTAGCCGAACAGATACGCAGTATTTT. It yields the protein CASSLSGTSRTDTQYF. This chain links TRBV27 with TRBJ2-3, with TRBD2 matching over 9 bases. V gave up 0 bases and J gave up 3 bases; unmatched junction bases: 4. This CDR3 comprises 16 residues. Germline V gene sequence: CDR1 MNHEY, CDR2 SMNVEV (reference sequence).

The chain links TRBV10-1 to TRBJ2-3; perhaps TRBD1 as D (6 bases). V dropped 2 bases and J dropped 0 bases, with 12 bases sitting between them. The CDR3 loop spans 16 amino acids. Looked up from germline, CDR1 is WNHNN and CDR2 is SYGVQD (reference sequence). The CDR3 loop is CASSEPGQTSTDTQYF. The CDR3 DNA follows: TGCGCCAGCAGTGAGCCCGGACAGACCAGCACAGATACGCAGTATTTT.

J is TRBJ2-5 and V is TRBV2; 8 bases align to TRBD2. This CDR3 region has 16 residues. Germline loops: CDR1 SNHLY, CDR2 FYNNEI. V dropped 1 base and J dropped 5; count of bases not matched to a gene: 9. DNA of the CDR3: TGTGCCAGCAGTGAAGACGGGGTAGCGGGAATGGAGACCCAGTACTTC. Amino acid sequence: CASSEDGVAGMETQYF.

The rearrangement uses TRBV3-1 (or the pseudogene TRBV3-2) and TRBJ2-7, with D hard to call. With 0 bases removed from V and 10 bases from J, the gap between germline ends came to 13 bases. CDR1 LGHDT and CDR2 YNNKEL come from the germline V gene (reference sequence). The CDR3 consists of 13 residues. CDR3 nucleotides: TGTGCCAGCAGCCAAGATCACCCTTCAGGCCAGTACTTC. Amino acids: CASSQDHPSGQYF.

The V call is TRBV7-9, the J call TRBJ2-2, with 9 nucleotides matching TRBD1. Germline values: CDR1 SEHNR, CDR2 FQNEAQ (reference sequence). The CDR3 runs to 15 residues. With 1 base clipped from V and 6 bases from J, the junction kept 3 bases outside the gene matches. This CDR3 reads CASSLGTGVAGELFF. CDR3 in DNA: TGTGCCAGCAGCTTAGGGACAGGGGTAGCCGGGGAGCTGTTTTTT.

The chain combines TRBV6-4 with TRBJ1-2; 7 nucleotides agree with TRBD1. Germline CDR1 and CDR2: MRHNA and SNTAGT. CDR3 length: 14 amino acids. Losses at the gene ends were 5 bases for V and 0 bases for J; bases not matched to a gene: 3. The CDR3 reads CASSRDSANYGYTF. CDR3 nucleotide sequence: TGTGCCAGCAGTAGGGACAGTGCTAACTATGGCTACACCTTC.

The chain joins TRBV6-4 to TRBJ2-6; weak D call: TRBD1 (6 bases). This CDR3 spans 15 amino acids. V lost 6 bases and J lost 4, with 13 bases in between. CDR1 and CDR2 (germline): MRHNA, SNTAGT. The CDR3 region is CASRDTGSGANVLTF. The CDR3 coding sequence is TGTGCCAGCAGGGATACAGGGTCCGGGGCCAACGTCCTGACTTTC.

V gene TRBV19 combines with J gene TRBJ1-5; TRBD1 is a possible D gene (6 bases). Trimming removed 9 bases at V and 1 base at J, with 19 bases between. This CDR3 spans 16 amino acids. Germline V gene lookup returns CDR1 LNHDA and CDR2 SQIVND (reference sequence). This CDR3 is CASAQGRGRSNQPQHF. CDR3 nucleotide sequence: TGTGCCAGCGCGCAGGGGAGGGGGAGAAGCAATCAGCCCCAGCATTTT.

CDR3 in DNA: TGTGCCACCAGCAGAGACCTGAACTATGGCTACACCTTC. Residues: CATSRDLNYGYTF. The J gene is TRBJ1-2, the V gene TRBV15; no clear D gene. The length of the CDR3 is 13 residues. Germline loops: CDR1 LNHNV, CDR2 YYDKDF (reference sequence). Trimming took 0 bases from V and 2 from J, leaving 4 bases between them.

The CDR3 reads CASSPEGRAAEAFF. The CDR3 nucleotides read TGCGCCAGCAGCCCGGAGGGACGCGCGGCTGAAGCTTTCTTT. The chain employs TRBV5-1 and TRBJ1-1; D possibly corresponds to TRBD1 (5 bases). Germline assignment: CDR1 SGHRS and CDR2 YFSETQ. CDR3 length: 14 residues. The V end lost 4 bases, the J end lost 6 bases, and 16 bases lay between the germline ends.

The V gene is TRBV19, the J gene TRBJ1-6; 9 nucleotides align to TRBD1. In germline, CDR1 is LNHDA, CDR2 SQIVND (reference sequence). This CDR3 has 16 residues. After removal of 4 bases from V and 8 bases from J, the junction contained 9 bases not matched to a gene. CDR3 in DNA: TGTGCCAGTAGTAGGGGATTGGGACAGGGCGATTCACCCCTCCACTTT. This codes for CASSRGLGQGDSPLHF.

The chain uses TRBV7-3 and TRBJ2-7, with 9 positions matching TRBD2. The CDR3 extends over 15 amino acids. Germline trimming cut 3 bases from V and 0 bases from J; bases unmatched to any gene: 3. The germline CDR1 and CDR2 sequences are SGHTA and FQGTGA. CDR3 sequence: CASSLSGGISYEQYF. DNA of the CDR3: TGTGCCAGCAGCTTGAGCGGGGGGATCTCCTACGAGCAGTACTTC.

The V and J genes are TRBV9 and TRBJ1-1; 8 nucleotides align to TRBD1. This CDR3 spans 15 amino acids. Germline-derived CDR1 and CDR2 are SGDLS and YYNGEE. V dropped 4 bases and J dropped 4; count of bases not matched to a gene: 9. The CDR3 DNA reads TGTGCCAGCAGCCCGCGGACAGGGAGTAGCACTGAAGCTTTCTTT. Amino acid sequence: CASSPRTGSSTEAFF.

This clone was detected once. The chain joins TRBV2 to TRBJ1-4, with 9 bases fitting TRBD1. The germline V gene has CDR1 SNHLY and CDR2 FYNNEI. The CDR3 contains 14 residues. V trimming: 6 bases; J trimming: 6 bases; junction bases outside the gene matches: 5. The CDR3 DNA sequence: TGTGCCAGCAGGCTGACAGGGGGAGATGAAAAACTGTTTTTT. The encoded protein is CASRLTGGDEKLFF. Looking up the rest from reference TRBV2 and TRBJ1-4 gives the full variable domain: EPEVTQTPSHQVTQMGQEVILRCVPISNHLYFYWYRQILGQKVEFLVSFYNNEISEKSEIFDDQFSVERPDGSNFTLKIRSTKLEDSAMYFCASRLTGGDEKLFFGSGTQLSVL.

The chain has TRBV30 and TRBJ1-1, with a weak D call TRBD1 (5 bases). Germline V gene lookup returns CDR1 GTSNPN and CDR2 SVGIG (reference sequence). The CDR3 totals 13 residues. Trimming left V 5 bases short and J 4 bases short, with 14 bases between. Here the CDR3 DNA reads TGTGCCTGGTCCACCCAGGGTTCCACTGAAGCTTTCTTT. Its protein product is CAWSTQGSTEAFF.

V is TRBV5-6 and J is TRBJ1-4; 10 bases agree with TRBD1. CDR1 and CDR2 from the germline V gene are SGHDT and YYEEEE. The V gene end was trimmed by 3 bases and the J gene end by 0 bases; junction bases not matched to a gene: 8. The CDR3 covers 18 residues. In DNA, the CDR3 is TGTGCCAGCAGCTCCGGGACAGGGGTGTGGGCAACTAATGAAAAACTGTTTTTT. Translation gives CASSSGTGVWATNEKLFF.

The CDR3 here is CAASTGGVYGYTF. The CDR3 DNA sequence: TGTGCCGCCTCAACTGGCGGGGTCTATGGCTACACCTTC. This sequence joins TRBV10-3 and TRBJ1-2; D gene ambiguous. Trimming took off 11 bases at V and 4 bases at J, with 17 bases between the two ends. Germline values: CDR1 ENHRY, CDR2 SYGVKD. This CDR3 contains 13 residues.